This TCR beta chain was identified in a study of cytomegalovirus exposure and HLA in healthy donors. The CDR3 runs 14 residues. With 4 bases removed from V and 3 bases from J, the gap between germline ends came to 13 bases. The germline V gene has CDR1 MNHEY and CDR2 SVGAGI. The study, taken as a whole, reports: There were fewer than 200 TCR beta chains listed as cytomegalovirus-associated.

Only in-frame clones appear in the TCRdb table, and some are missing; sequencing was by immunoSEQ multiplex PCR. The sample consists of about 160,000 clones, more than 70% of them appearing once. About this clone: Its antigen is unknown.

J is TRBJ2-7 and V is TRBV6-5; TRBD2 might be the D (6 bases). The material sequenced was PBMCs. This receptor was identified in a young man in good health and CMV-seronegative. CDR3 in DNA: TGTGCCAGCAGTTTAAGGGAGGATTACTACGAGCAGTACTTC. Protein: CASSLREDYYEQYF.